These 7 T cell receptor beta chains share one sample of origin, sequenced in a study of molecular identifiers for immune sequencing clone quantification. Using its own MiXCR run on the PCR reads, TCRdb lists one record per CDR3 protein. The sample yields some 650,000 distinct CDR3 sequences, just under 20% seen once. The specimen was naive CD8+ T cells from blood, with Jurkat cell RNA spiked in. The subset: FACS-sorted CD8+CD4-CCR7+CD45RA+ naive T cells. The receptors originated from a human donor in good health. Some libraries in this study had Jurkat cell RNA spiked in.

This clonotype has a handful of counts. V is TRBV24-1 and J is TRBJ1-1; perhaps TRBD1 as D (5 bases). V was clipped by 5 bases and J by 1 base, with 7 bases between them. Per the germline V gene, CDR1 is KGHDR and CDR2 is SFDVKD. The length of the CDR3 is 13 residues. The CDR3 DNA sequence: TGTGCCACCAGTGTGGGACCGAACACTGAAGCTTTCTTT. It yields the protein CATSVGPNTEAFF.

This clonotype has just a few counts. This sequence joins TRBV6-2 or TRBV6-3 and TRBJ2-1, with TRBD2 identical over 11 bases. The CDR3 covers 15 residues. The junction had 10 bases not matched to a gene; V was cut back by 6 bases and J by 9 bases. The V gene's germline CDR1 is MNHEY and CDR2 SVGEGT. The CDR3 here is CASSPLAGGQGEQFF. The CDR3, as DNA: TGTGCCAGCAGCCCCCTAGCGGGGGGCCAGGGTGAGCAGTTCTTC.

This clonotype has at least ten counts. The chain carries TRBV27 and TRBJ2-7, with a possible D match to TRBD1 (8 bases). The length of the CDR3 is 15 residues. Trimming shortened V by 2 bases and J by 2 bases, and 13 bases separated the two germline ends. Germline CDR1 and CDR2: MNHEY and SMNVEV (reference sequence). The CDR3 nucleotides are TGTGCCAGCAGTTTAGGACAGGGAGGGGCCTACGAGCAGTACTTC. Translated: CASSLGQGGAYEQYF.

This clonotype has at least ten counts. The chain is built from TRBV20-1 and TRBJ1-1; 8 bases agree with TRBD1. The V segment lost 4 bases and the J segment 2 bases; nucleotides outside the gene matches: 15. Germline V gene data show CDR1 as DFQATT and CDR2 as SNEGSKA (reference sequence). This CDR3 has 17 residues. For the CDR3, the DNA is TGCAGTGCTACCAAGGACAGGGCGCTTATACTTAACACTGAAGCTTTCTTT. This codes for CSATKDRALILNTEAFF.

This clonotype was seen many times. V usage is TRBV5-4 and J usage is TRBJ2-5; 10 bases align to TRBD2. The CDR3 extends over 15 amino acids. Trimming removed 7 bases from V and 2 bases from J; junction bases left unmatched: 8. Germline assignment: CDR1 SGHNT and CDR2 YYREEE (reference sequence). CDR3 bases: TGTGCCAGCCGCCCTAGCGGGGGCCCTCAAGAGACCCAGTACTTC. It specifies CASRPSGGPQETQYF.

Comments on this clonotype: This could be a read error, since a much larger clone is one nucleotide away. The V gene is TRBV10-2, the J gene TRBJ2-3; D is unresolved. Germline V gene lookup returns CDR1 WSHSY and CDR2 SAAADI. The CDR3 totals 15 residues. With 8 bases removed from V and 4 bases from J, the gap between germline ends came to 19 bases. The CDR3 coding sequence is TGCGCCAGCGATCACGTGGCAGCAGCGTCAGATACGCAGTATTTT. Its translation is CASDHVAAASDTQYF.

The chain links TRBV28 to TRBJ2-1, with 10 bases identical to TRBD2. This CDR3 spans 13 amino acids. V lost 6 bases, J lost 9 bases, and 5 bases stayed unmatched. In germline, CDR1 is MDHEN, CDR2 SYDVKM. CDR3 sequence reads: CASRFTSGIEQFF. The CDR3 DNA reads as TGTGCCAGCAGGTTTACTAGCGGGATTGAGCAGTTCTTC.